Reported below is one T cell receptor beta chain. Its antigen remains unidentified. These data are taken from a study of T cells in localized non-small cell lung cancer. Broader study findings: Maximal T cell clonality occurred in uninvolved adjacent lung, with tumor ranking below it. Appearing in adjacent lung were a median roughly 60 of the top 100 tumor clones. Heterogeneity remains possible because sequencing was limited to only one tumor region.

The germline V gene encodes CDR1 LNHDA and CDR2 SQIVND (reference sequence). The germline V and J ends were trimmed by 6 bases and 4 bases, with 13 bases remaining between them. The length of the CDR3 is 14 residues. Clones were sequenced by immunoSEQ multiplex PCR, and TCRdb holds only the in-frame ones, with some missing. The sample lists roughly 77,000 clones, around 90% seen once, with 20% to 25% in the top ten. This TCR was sampled from a woman aged 35-70 years with stage I squamous cell lung carcinoma. The chain carries TRBV19 and TRBJ1-3; TRBD1 is a possible D gene (5 bases). Specimen: peripheral blood, collected before any cancer treatment. The CDR3 coding sequence is TGTGCCAGTAGCTCCAGGGTTCCGGGAAACACCATATATTTT. Its translation: CASSSRVPGNTIYF.